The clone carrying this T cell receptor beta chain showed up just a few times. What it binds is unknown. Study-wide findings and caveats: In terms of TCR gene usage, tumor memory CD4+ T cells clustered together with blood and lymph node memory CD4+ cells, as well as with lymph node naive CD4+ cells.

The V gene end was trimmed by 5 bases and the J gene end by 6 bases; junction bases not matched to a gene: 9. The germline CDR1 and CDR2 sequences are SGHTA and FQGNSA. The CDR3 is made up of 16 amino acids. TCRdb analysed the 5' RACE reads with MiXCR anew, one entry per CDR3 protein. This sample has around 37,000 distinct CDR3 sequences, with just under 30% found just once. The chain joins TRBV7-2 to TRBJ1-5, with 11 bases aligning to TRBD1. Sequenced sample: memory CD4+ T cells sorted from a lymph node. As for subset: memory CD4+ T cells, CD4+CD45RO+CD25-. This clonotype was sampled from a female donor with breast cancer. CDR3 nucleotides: TGTGCCAGCAGCGCTCTCGGGACAGGGGGGGGTCAGCCCCAGCATTTT. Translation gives CASSALGTGGGQPQHF.